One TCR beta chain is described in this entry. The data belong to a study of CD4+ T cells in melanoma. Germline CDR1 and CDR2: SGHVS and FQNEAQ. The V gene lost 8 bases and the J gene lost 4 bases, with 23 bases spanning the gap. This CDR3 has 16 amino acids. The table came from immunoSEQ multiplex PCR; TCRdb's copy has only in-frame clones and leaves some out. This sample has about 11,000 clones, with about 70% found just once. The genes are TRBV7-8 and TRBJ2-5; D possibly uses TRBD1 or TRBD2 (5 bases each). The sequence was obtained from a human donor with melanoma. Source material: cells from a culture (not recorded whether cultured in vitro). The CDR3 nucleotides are TGTGCCAGCCGAGAGGATAGACTACTGAGGGGAGAGACCCAGTACTTC. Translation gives CASREDRLLRGETQYF.